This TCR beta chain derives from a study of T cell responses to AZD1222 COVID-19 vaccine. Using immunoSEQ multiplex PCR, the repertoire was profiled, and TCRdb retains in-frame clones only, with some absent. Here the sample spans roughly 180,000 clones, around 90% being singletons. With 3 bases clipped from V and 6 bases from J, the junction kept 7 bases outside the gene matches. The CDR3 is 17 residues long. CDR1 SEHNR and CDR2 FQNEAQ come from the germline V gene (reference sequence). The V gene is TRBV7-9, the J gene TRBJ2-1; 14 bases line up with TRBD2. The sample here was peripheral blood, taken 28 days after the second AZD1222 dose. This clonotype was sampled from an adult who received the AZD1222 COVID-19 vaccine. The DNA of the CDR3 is TGTGCCAGCAGCTTGTGGACTAGCGGGAGGATTGGCAATGAGCAGTTCTTC. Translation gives CASSLWTSGRIGNEQFF.